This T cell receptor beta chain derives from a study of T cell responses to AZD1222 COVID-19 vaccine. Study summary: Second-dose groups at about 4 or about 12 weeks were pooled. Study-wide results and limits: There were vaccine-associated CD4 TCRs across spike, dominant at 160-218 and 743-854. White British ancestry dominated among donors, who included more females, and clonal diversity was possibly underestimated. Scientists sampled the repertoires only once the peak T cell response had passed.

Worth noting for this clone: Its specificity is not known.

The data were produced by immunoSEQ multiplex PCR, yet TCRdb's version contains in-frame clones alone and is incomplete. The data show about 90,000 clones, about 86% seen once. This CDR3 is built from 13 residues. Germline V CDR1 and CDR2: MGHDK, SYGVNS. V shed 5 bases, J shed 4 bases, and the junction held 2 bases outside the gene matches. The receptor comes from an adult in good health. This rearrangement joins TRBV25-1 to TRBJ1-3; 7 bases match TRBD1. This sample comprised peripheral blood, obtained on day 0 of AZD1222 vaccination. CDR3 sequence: CASSTGVGNTIYF. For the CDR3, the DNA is TGTGCCAGCAGTACAGGGGTGGGAAACACCATATATTTT.